One sample yielded the 19 T cell receptor beta chains listed below, sequenced in a study of blood T cell repertoires in COVID-19. The repertoire was sequenced with immunoSEQ multiplex PCR; TCRdb's copy has only in-frame clones and lacks some. Seen here are approximately 280,000 clones, around 84% observed once, and the top ten hold about 5%. Sequenced input: PBMCs or T cells enriched from blood (not recorded which). These receptors originate from a man aged 40-50 years who had been exposed to COVID-19.

This CDR3 is CASSQERYGYTF. Written as DNA, the CDR3 is TGCGCCAGCAGCCAAGAACGGTATGGCTACACCTTC. The chain is built from TRBV4-1 and TRBJ1-2; D is unresolved. The V gene lost 0 bases and the J gene lost 5 bases, with 4 bases spanning the gap. The CDR3 runs to 12 residues. CDR1 and CDR2 from the germline V gene are MGHRA and YSYEKL.

The chain links TRBV11-3 to TRBJ2-5; 10 nucleotides agree with TRBD1. Germline V gene lookup returns CDR1 SGHNT and CDR2 YENEEA. The CDR3 is made up of 14 amino acids. After removal of 5 bases from V and 5 bases from J, the junction contained 5 bases not matched to a gene. The CDR3, as DNA: TGTGCCAGCAGCGCCGCGGGACAGGGGGAGACCCAGTACTTC. It is translated as CASSAAGQGETQYF.

This clone appeared a single time. V and J are TRBV7-9 and TRBJ1-3; maybe TRBD1 (6 bases). Trimming left V 2 bases short and J 6 bases short, with 14 bases between. From germline, CDR1 is SEHNR and CDR2 FQNEAQ (reference sequence). CDR3 length equals 15 residues. Here the CDR3 DNA reads TGTGCCAGCAGCTTAAGTACAGGGCTTGAAAACACCATATATTTT. Translating it yields CASSLSTGLENTIYF.

The chain recombines TRBV11-2 with TRBJ2-7; 7 bases fit TRBD2. Looked up from germline, CDR1 is SGHAT and CDR2 is FQNNGV. V shed 1 base and J 5 bases; nucleotides not matched to a gene: 8. This CDR3 is built from 15 residues. This CDR3 reads CASSLGGGSEDEQYF. The CDR3 DNA reads TGTGCCAGCAGCTTAGGGGGCGGGAGCGAAGACGAGCAGTACTTC.

In this sample, this clone turned up a few times. The chain employs TRBV3-1 (or the pseudogene TRBV3-2) and TRBJ1-1, with a possible D match to TRBD1 (6 bases). Trimming left V 1 base short and J 1 base short, with 13 bases between. The CDR3 has 16 residues. In germline, CDR1 is LGHDT, CDR2 YNNKEL (reference sequence). CDR3 nucleotides: TGTGCCAGCAGCCAAGGACGTGGGGGCCAGAACACTGAAGCTTTCTTT. It codes for CASSQGRGGQNTEAFF.

This clone was counted once. V is TRBV24-1 and J is TRBJ2-1; D is unclear. Germline CDR1 reads KGHDR; CDR2 reads SFDVKD. The CDR3 contains 10 residues. V lost 9 bases, J lost 15 bases, and 14 bases lay in between. CDR3 coding DNA: TGTGCCACCTTATGGGCTCCGCGGTTCTTC. This gives the protein CATLWAPRFF.

V gene TRBV27 combines with J gene TRBJ2-5, with D tentatively TRBD2 (5 bases). The CDR3 consists of 15 residues. Germline values: CDR1 MNHEY, CDR2 SMNVEV (reference sequence). The V end lost 4 bases, the J end lost 4 bases, and 16 bases lay between the germline ends. The CDR3 region has the DNA TGTGCCAGCAGTTCCCCGATGCTCCGGGGAGAGACCCAGTACTTC. Translation gives CASSSPMLRGETQYF.

The V gene is TRBV27, the J gene TRBJ1-2; D is undetermined. Germline V gene data show CDR1 as MNHEY and CDR2 as SMNVEV (reference sequence). This CDR3 contains 12 residues. V was trimmed by 8 bases and J by 3 bases, leaving 10 bases between them. The CDR3, as DNA: TGTGCCAGCGGGAGGGTGGACTATGGCTACACCTTC. Encoded protein: CASGRVDYGYTF.

About this clone: A junction boundary mismatches the germline segment, possibly from a read error. The chain recombines TRBV5-1 with TRBJ2-1; 9 nucleotides line up with TRBD2. The CDR3 totals 15 residues. Germline-derived CDR1 and CDR2 are SGHRS and YFSETQ. In DNA form, the CDR3 reads TGCGCCAGCAGTTTGGAGGGGACTAGCTTAGGTGAGCAGTTCTTC. This sequence encodes CASSLEGTSLGEQFF.

In this sample, this clone turned up once. This chain's CDR3 is CASTSYRGEKLFF. CDR3 nucleotides: TGTGCCAGTACTTCATACAGGGGTGAAAAACTGTTTTTT. The chain carries TRBV19 and TRBJ1-4; 7 bases are a match to TRBD1. CDR1 and CDR2 (germline): LNHDA, SQIVND (reference sequence). The CDR3 extends over 13 amino acids. J was trimmed by 7 bases and V by 7 bases; bases with no gene match: 6.

This clone showed up just once. The J gene is TRBJ2-1, the V gene TRBV11-2; 10 bases line up with TRBD1. The CDR3 loop spans 15 amino acids. CDR1 is SGHAT and CDR2 is FQNNGV in the germline V gene. Trimming took 7 bases from V and 5 from J; bases not matched to a gene: 8. This CDR3 is CASIKPGTGDNEQFF. The CDR3 DNA reads TGTGCCAGCATCAAGCCCGGGACAGGGGACAATGAGCAGTTCTTC.

As for this clone: Other DNA sequences within the sample encode an identical CDR3. This chain connects TRBV5-1 to TRBJ2-3; the match to TRBD1 covers 7 bases. The CDR3 consists of 14 residues. The germline CDR1 and CDR2 sequences are SGHRS and YFSETQ. The junction had 6 bases not matched to a gene; V was cut back by 4 bases and J by 4 bases. The CDR3: CASSLGQGADTQYF. The CDR3 nucleotides read TGCGCCAGCAGCCTGGGCCAGGGGGCAGATACGCAGTATTTT.

The chain has TRBV10-1 and TRBJ2-7, with D maybe TRBD2 (5 bases). V lost 1 base to trimming and J lost 9 bases, with 10 bases between them. The CDR3 length is 12 residues. Per germline, CDR1 WNHNN and CDR2 SYGVQD (reference sequence). The CDR3 DNA sequence: TGCGCCAGCAGTGAGTGGACGAGCGGGCAGTACTTC. Translation gives CASSEWTSGQYF.

This chain joins TRBV12-3 or TRBV12-4 and TRBJ1-5; the D is unclear. The CDR3 is 13 residues long. Trimming took off 3 bases at V and 1 base at J, with 4 bases between the two ends. CDR3 DNA sequence: TGTGCCAGCAGTTTCTTGAGCAATCAGCCCCAGCATTTT. Translated: CASSFLSNQPQHF.

The chain has TRBV6-1 and TRBJ2-7; D perhaps matches TRBD2 (6 bases). Per germline, CDR1 MNHNS and CDR2 SASEGT. The CDR3 is 15 amino acids. V was pared by 8 bases and J by 2 bases, with 19 bases between. The chain's CDR3 is CASCSSDQIPYEQYF. The CDR3 coding sequence is TGTGCCAGCTGCTCTAGCGATCAAATCCCCTACGAGCAGTACTTC.

This clone was detected only a few times. The chain couples TRBV3-1 (or the pseudogene TRBV3-2) to TRBJ1-3, with TRBD1 matching over 7 bases. The CDR3 has 16 residues. Germline V lookup: CDR1 LGHDT, CDR2 YNNKEL (reference sequence). J gave up 0 bases and V 1 base, and 3 bases lay outside the gene matches. The CDR3 DNA reads TGTGCCAGCAGCCAAGGCGGGACAGTCTCTGGAAACACCATATATTTT. Its protein is CASSQGGTVSGNTIYF.

The chain carries TRBV5-4 and TRBJ2-6; 14 nucleotides align to TRBD2. CDR3 length: 18 amino acids. V was clipped by 4 bases and J by 0 bases; unmatched bases: 3. Germline loops: CDR1 SGHNT, CDR2 YYREEE (reference sequence). CDR3: CASSRGLAGGSGANVLTF. The DNA of the CDR3 is TGTGCCAGCAGCAGAGGACTAGCGGGAGGCTCTGGGGCCAACGTCCTGACTTTC.

This clone has only a few counts. The chain recombines TRBV5-6 with TRBJ1-6, with D maybe TRBD1 (5 bases). The germline V gene encodes CDR1 SGHDT and CDR2 YYEEEE. CDR3 length: 16 amino acids. Deletions cut 3 bases from V and 4 bases from J, with 14 bases between. The CDR3 reads CASSSWGVLYNSPLHF. DNA of the CDR3: TGTGCCAGCAGCTCTTGGGGGGTGCTTTATAATTCACCCCTCCACTTT.

J is TRBJ2-2 and V is TRBV7-3; D is ambiguous. Germline V lookup: CDR1 SGHTA, CDR2 FQGTGA. CDR3 length: 13 amino acids. V was shortened by 2 bases and J by 5 bases, with 6 bases between the two germline ends. This chain's CDR3 is CASSLSRTGELFF. The CDR3 region has the DNA TGTGCCAGCAGCTTATCACGGACCGGGGAGCTGTTTTTT.